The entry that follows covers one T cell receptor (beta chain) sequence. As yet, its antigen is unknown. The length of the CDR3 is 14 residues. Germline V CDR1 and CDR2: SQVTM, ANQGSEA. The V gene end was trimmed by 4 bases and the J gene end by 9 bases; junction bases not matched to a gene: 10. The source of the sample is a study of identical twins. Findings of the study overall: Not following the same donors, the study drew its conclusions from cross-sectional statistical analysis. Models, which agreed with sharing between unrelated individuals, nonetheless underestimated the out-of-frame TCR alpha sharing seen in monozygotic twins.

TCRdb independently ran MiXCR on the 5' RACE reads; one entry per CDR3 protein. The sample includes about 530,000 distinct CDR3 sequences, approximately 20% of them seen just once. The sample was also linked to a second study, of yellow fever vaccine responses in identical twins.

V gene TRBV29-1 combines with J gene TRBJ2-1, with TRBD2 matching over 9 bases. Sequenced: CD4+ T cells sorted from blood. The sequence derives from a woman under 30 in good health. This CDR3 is CSVVRSGSLIEQFF. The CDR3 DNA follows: TGCAGCGTTGTGCGTAGCGGGAGTTTAATTGAGCAGTTCTTC.